This is a list of T cell receptor beta chains from one sample in a study of identical twins. TCRdb itself ran the 5' RACE reads through MiXCR, one entry per CDR3 protein. This sample has hundreds of thousands of distinct CDR3 sequences, with 10% to 15% found just once. The same data also contributed to another study, on yellow fever vaccine responses in identical twins.

Sequenced: PBMCs. The receptors were sampled from a woman aged 18-29 years in good health. The CDR3 runs from the conserved cysteine through the conserved F or W. Fields, in order: clone size, V gene, D gene, J gene, CDR3 DNA, CDR3 protein. A D gene is named only where the DNA matches it firmly. Clone size is shown for a subset of rows, as once, few, many or a class of expanded clone.

>.|TRBV29-1|.|TRBJ2-7
TGCAGCGTCCCAGGGTTGGGCGAGCAGTACTTC
CSVPGLGEQYF
>.|TRBV27|TRBD2|TRBJ2-1
TGTGCCAGCAGTCGGACTAGCGGGGGGGCCGATCGATCCTACAATGAGCAGTTCTTC
CASSRTSGGADRSYNEQFF
>few|TRBV29-1|.|TRBJ2-7
TGCAGCGTTGAAGATCCAACCGGGAGCTCCTACGAGCAGTACTTC
CSVEDPTGSSYEQYF
>many|TRBV29-1|.|TRBJ1-1
TGCAGCGGAGGGTACACTGAAGCTTTCTTT
CSGGYTEAFF
>.|TRBV5-1|TRBD2|TRBJ2-2
TGCGCCAGCAGCTCAGGACTAGTTGTCGCCGGGGAGCTGTTTTTT
CASSSGLVVAGELFF
>.|TRBV19|.|TRBJ2-1
TGTGCCAGTAGGGCCGAGCAGCAGCAGTTCTTC
CASRAEQQQFF
>few|TRBV4-1|.|TRBJ2-1
TGCGCCAGCAGCCAAGGGTACGGTTACAATGAGCAGTTCTTC
CASSQGYGYNEQFF
>many|TRBV9|.|TRBJ2-1
TGTGCCAGCGGGAGCTCCTACAATGAGCAGTTCTTC
CASGSSYNEQFF
>many|TRBV7-2|.|TRBJ2-7
TGTGCCAGCAGCTTGGGCCGCTCCGAGCAGTACTTC
CASSLGRSEQYF
>.|TRBV27|.|TRBJ2-2
TGTGCCAGCAGTTTCGTCGGACAGCTACCCGGGGAGCTGTTTTTT
CASSFVGQLPGELFF
>many|TRBV9|.|TRBJ2-3
TGTGCCAGCAGCGTCTCAGCGGGTTTGACAGATACGCAGTATTTT
CASSVSAGLTDTQYF
>.|TRBV7-6|TRBD2|TRBJ2-1
TGTGCCAGCAGCTTAGCTTCCCGGGGGGCTAGCGGGAGGCCCGAGCAGTTCTTC
CASSLASRGASGRPEQFF
>few|TRBV2|.|TRBJ1-2
TGTGCCAGCATAAACGGCCTCCTTACTAACTATGGCTACACCTTC
CASINGLLTNYGYTF
>few|TRBV3-1|.|TRBJ2-7
TGTGCCAGCAGCCAAGTGGACCCAAGGGAGCAGTACTTC
CASSQVDPREQYF
>.|TRBV29-1|.|TRBJ2-7
TGCAGCGTCACATACGGGACTGTAGGCGAGCAGTACTTC
CSVTYGTVGEQYF
>few|TRBV7-3|.|TRBJ2-5
TGTGCCAGCAGCCCGATCCTAAGAGGGACCCAGTACTTC
CASSPILRGTQYF
>.|TRBV6-5|TRBD2|TRBJ2-3
TGTGCCAGCAGTTACCAAGCTAGCGGGGGGGCCGCCGATACGCAGTATTTT
CASSYQASGGAADTQYF
>.|TRBV18|.|TRBJ2-3
TGTGCCAGCTCACCGACTCAGTCCACAGATACGCAGTATTTT
CASSPTQSTDTQYF
>few|TRBV5-1|.|TRBJ1-1
TGCGCCAGCAGCTTGCGGTACAGGAACACTGAAGCTTTCTTT
CASSLRYRNTEAFF
>few|TRBV4-1|.|TRBJ2-3
TGCGCCAGCAGCCAAGACGGCAACGGGAAGAACACAGATACGCAGTATTTT
CASSQDGNGKNTDTQYF
>.|TRBV9|.|TRBJ2-1
TGTGCCAGCAGCGTCGACGGGGGGCAATACAATGAGCAGTTCTTC
CASSVDGGQYNEQFF
>.|TRBV20-1|TRBD2|TRBJ2-2
TGCAGTGCTCCTAGCGGGACGAACACCGGGGAGCTGTTTTTT
CSAPSGTNTGELFF